This T cell receptor beta chain derives from a study of cytomegalovirus exposure and HLA in healthy donors. V lost 6 bases and J 4 bases, leaving 21 bases between the germline ends. CDR1 and CDR2 (germline): MNHEY, SMNVEV (reference sequence). The CDR3 consists of 16 residues. Worth noting for this clone: The antigen is not known.

PCR involved 60 Vbeta and 13 Jbeta primers. This table comes from immunoSEQ multiplex PCR, and its TCRdb copy is limited to in-frame clones, with some not included. The table has roughly 140,000 clones, around 80% seen once. Study-wide results and caveats: Association with HLA alleles at 0.05 false discovery rate was found for roughly 17,000 TCR beta sequences in a later analysis. Immune exposure information available was restricted to CMV serostatus.

This sequence joins TRBV27 and TRBJ2-5; D gene unclear. The sequence was collected from a boy aged 2 to 10 in good health and CMV-seronegative. The material sequenced was PBMCs. The CDR3 region is CASSPVGFRPGETQYF. CDR3 bases: TGTGCCAGCAGCCCCGTTGGCTTCCGGCCGGGAGAGACCCAGTACTTC.